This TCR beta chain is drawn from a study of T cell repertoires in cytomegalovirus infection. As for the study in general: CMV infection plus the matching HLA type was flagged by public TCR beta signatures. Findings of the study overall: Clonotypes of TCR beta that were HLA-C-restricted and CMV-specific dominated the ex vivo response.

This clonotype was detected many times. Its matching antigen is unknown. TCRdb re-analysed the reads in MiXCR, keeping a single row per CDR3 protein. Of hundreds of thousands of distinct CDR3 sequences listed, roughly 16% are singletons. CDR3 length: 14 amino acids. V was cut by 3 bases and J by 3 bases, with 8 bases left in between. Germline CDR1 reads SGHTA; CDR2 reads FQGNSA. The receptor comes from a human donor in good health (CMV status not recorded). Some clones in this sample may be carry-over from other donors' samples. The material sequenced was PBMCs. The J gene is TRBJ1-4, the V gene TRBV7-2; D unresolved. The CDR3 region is CASSLRAANEKLFF. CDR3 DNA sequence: TGTGCCAGCAGCTTGAGGGCGGCTAATGAAAAACTGTTTTTT. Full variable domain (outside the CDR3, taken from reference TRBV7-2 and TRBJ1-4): GAGVSQSPSNKVTEKGKDVELRCDPISGHTALYWYRQSLGQGLEFLIYFQGNSAPDKSGLPSDRFSAERTGGSVSTLTIQRTQQEDSAVYLCASSLRAANEKLFFGSGTQLSVL.